This paragraph reports one T cell receptor (beta chain). This clonotype has a count of ten or more. This clone's antigen is unknown. Per-base qualities were not stored, and no clone one base away is much larger. Per the germline V gene, MDHEN is the CDR1 and SYDVKM is the CDR2. The CDR3 covers 14 residues, taking in both the cysteine and the phenylalanine. Left in the record is the CDR3 DNA by itself, 42 bases read in frame from the first base. Deletion took 6 bases off V and 5 bases off J, with a span of 17 bases between the germline ends. This sample stems from a study of human T cells and chemical hapten exposure (dated by TCRdb to about 2021). Study-wide context: Libraries were combined into a pool for sequencing, and differences in TCR yield between samples came mainly from small differences in library volumes within the pool. Peripheral blood TCR repertoire changes were tracked in vivo in alopecia patients during primary and secondary sensitization to the hapten diphenylcyclopropenone (DPC). For every blood RNA sample, sequencing covered both the TCR alpha and TCR beta chains. What the work shows at the level of the full study, not this receptor alone: Repeated subsampling changed both the strength of the expansion versus patch-test correlation and the threshold at which that correlation became significant. DPC sensitization did not change how many TCRs were above 1 in 1000 frequency, and no evidence was found of alterations in global repertoire structure.

The time point label on this specimen signifies: healthy volunteer bleed at 2 weeks. Total RNA was extracted from unfractionated whole blood collected in Tempus Blood RNA tubes. Five healthy volunteers acted as controls for TCR sequencing and had blood drawn at day 0, 2 weeks and 6 weeks. The library was generated by RACE. The sequencer listed for this sample is NextSeq 500. During library preparation, unique molecular identifiers were attached to individual cDNA molecules so that TCRs could be counted quantitatively and reproducibly. On the study's bioinformatics: The median number of TCRs per sample was roughly 100,000, ranging from about 23,224 to 700,000. The Decombinator software suite was used to annotate the V, J and CDR3 of the TCR reads. To make PS versus PT1 abundance plots, every sample was subsampled to the same number of TCRs (28,000). TCRs were defined as expanded if absent before sensitization and observed at least eight times at the 2-week time point. TCRdb reprocessed the public reads (quality trimming at Q25 with fastp, clone calling with MiXCR) and kept in-frame beta chains. Every distinct CDR3 protein forms one entry, paired with its most common genes and DNA. The authors' filters were not applied to this entry. The sample records tens of thousands of distinct CDR3 sequences, about 10% of which are singletons. Around 2.8% of the sample is in the top ten clones.

The sequenced sample was whole blood. This receptor chain uses TRBV28 and TRBJ2-7; a tentative D call is TRBD1 (7 bases match). The sequence was obtained from a female donor in good health. Some clones in this sample may be carry-over from other donors' samples. The CDR3 protein sequence reads: CASSKNRGGHEQYF. The sequenced DNA is TGTGCCAGCAGCAAAAACAGGGGAGGCCACGAGCAGTACTTC.